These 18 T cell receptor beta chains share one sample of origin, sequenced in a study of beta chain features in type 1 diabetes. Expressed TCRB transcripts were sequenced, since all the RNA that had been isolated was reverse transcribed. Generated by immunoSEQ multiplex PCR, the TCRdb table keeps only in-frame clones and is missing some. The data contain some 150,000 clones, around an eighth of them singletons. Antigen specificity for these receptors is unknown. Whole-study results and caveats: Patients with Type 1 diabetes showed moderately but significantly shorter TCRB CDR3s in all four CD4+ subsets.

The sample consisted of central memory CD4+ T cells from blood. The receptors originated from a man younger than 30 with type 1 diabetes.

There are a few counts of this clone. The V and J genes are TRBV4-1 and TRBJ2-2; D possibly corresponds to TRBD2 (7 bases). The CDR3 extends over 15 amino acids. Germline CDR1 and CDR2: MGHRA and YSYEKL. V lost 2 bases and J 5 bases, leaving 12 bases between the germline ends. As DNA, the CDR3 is TGCGCCAGCAGCCAAATGGCGGGGGCTACCGGGGAGCTGTTTTTT. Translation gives CASSQMAGATGELFF.

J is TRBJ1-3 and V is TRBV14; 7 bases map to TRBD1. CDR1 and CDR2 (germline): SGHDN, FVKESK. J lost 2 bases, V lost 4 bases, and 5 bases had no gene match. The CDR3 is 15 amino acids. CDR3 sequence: CASSRLGTAGNTIYF. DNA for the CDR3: TGTGCCAGCAGCCGACTAGGGACAGCTGGAAACACCATATATTTT.

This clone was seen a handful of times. CDR3 sequence reads: CASSQGSVGEQFF. The CDR3 DNA reads TGTGCCAGCAGCCAAGGATCGGTCGGTGAGCAGTTCTTC. The rearrangement uses TRBV14 and TRBJ2-1; D gene ambiguous. V was pared by 1 base and J by 9 bases, with 10 bases between. Per the germline V gene, CDR1 is SGHDN and CDR2 is FVKESK. The CDR3 covers 13 residues. The entire variable domain, with the rest obtained from reference TRBV14 and TRBJ2-1, is as follows: EAGVTQFPSHSVIEKGQTVTLRCDPISGHDNLYWYRRVMGKEIKFLLHFVKESKQDESGMPNNRFLAERTGGTYSTLKVQPAELEDSGVYFCASSQGSVGEQFFGPGTRLTVL.

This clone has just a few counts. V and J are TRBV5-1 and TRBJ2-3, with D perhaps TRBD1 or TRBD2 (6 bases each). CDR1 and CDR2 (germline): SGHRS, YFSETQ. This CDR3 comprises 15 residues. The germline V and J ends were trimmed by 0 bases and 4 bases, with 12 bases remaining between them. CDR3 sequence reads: CASSLDVGGADTQYF. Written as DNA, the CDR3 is TGCGCCAGCAGCTTGGACGTGGGGGGCGCAGATACGCAGTATTTT.

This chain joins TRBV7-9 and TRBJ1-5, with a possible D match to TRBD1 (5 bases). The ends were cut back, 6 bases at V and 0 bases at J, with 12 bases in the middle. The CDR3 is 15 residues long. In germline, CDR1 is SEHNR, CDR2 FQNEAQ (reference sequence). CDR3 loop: CASSWGSNSNQPQHF. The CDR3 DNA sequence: TGTGCCAGCAGTTGGGGGTCTAATAGCAATCAGCCCCAGCATTTT.

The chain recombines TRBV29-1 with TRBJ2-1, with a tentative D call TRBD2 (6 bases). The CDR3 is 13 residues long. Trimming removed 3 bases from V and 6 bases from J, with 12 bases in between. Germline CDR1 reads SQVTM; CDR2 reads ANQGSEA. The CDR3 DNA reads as TGCAGCGTTGACGGGGGACTCCGCAATGAGCAGTTCTTC. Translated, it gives CSVDGGLRNEQFF.

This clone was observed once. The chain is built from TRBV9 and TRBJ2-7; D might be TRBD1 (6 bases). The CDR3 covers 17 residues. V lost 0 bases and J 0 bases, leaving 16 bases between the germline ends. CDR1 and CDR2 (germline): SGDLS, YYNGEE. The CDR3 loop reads CASSVGGARGISYEQYF. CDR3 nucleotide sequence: TGTGCCAGCAGCGTAGGAGGTGCGAGGGGGATCTCCTACGAGCAGTACTTC.

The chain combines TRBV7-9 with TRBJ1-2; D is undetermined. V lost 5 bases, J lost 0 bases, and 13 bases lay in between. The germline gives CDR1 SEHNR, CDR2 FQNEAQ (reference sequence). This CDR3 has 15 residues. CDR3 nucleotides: TGTGCCAGCAGCCTTCAAGGTGGGGCTAACTATGGCTACACCTTC. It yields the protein CASSLQGGANYGYTF. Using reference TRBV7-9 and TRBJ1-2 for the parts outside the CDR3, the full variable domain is DTGVSQNPRHKITKRGQNVTFRCDPISEHNRLYWYRQTLGQGPEFLTYFQNEAQLEKSRLLSDRFSAERPKGSFSTLEIQRTEQGDSAMYLCASSLQGGANYGYTFGSGTRLTVV.

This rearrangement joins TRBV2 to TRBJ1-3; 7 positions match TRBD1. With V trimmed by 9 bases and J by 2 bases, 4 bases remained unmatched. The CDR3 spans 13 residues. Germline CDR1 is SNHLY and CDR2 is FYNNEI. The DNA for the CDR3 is TGTGCCAGAAACAGGGGCACTGGAAACACCATATATTTT. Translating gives CARNRGTGNTIYF.

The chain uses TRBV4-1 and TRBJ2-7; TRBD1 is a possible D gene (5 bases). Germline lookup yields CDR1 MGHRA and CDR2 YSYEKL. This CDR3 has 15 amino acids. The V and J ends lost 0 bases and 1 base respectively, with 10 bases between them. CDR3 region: CASSQEVGRSYEQYF. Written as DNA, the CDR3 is TGCGCCAGCAGCCAAGAAGTGGGGCGTTCCTACGAGCAGTACTTC.

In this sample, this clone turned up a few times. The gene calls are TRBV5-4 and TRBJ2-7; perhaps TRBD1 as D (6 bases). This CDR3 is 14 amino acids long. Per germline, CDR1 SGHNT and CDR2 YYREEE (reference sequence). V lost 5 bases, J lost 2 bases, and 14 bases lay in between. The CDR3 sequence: CASSFGQPAYEQYF. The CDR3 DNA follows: TGTGCCAGCAGTTTCGGACAGCCCGCCTACGAGCAGTACTTC.

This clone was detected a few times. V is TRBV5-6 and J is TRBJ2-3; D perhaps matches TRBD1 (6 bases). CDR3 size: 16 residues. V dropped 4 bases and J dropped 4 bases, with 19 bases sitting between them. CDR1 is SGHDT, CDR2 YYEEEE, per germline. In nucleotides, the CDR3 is TGTGCCAGCAGCGTCGACAGGAATCCGGGATCAGATACGCAGTATTTT. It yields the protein CASSVDRNPGSDTQYF.

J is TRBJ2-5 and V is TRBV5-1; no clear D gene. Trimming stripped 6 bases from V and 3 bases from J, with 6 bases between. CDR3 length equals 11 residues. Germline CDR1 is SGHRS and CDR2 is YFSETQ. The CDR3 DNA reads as TGCGCCAGCATGGGTGAAGAGACCCAGTACTTC. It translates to CASMGEETQYF.

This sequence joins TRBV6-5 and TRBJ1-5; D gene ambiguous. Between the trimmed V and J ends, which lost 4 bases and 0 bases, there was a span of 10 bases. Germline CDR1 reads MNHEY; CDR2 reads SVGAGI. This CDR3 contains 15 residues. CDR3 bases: TGTGCCAGCAGTTTGACCTGGGATAGCAATCAGCCCCAGCATTTT. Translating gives CASSLTWDSNQPQHF.

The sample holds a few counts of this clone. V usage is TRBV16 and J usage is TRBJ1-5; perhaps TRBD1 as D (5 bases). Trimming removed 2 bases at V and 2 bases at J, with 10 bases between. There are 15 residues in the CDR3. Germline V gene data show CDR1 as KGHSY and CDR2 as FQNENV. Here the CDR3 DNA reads TGTGCCAGCAGCCAACAGGGTACGGGCAATCAGCCCCAGCATTTT. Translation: CASSQQGTGNQPQHF.

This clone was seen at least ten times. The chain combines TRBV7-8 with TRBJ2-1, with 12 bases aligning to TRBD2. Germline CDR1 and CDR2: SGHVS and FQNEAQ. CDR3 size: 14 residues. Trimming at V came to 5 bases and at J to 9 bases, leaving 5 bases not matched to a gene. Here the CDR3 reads CASSLTGLAGEQFF. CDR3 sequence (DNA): TGTGCCAGCAGCCTTACGGGACTAGCGGGTGAGCAGTTCTTC.

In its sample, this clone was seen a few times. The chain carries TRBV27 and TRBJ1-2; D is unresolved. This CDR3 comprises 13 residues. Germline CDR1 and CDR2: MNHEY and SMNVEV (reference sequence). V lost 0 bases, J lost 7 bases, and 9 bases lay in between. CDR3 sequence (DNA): TGTGCCAGCAGTTTATCAGGAGGGTCTGGCTACACCTTC. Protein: CASSLSGGSGYTF.

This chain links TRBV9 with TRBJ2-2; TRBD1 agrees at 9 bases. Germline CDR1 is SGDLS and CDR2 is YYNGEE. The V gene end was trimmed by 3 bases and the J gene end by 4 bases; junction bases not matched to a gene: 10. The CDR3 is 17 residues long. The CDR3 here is CASSAQPGQGPTGELFF. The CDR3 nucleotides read TGTGCCAGCAGCGCCCAACCGGGACAGGGCCCCACCGGGGAGCTGTTTTTT.